This T cell receptor (delta chain) comes out of a study of γδ T cells in repeated Plasmodium falciparum infection (dated by TCRdb to the early 2020s). Regarding the study in general: Malian children exposed to intense seasonal malaria transmission were enrolled in the natural-infection arm and compared with Australian children matched for age and gender. Four controlled human malaria infections were administered to a few malaria-naive U.S. adults over around 630 days by bites from P. falciparum NF54-infected Anopheles stephensi mosquitoes. Controlled-infection subjects were sampled at baseline, immediately before selected infections, and 21 days after each infection. Malian gammadelta TCR repertoires were analysed cross-sectionally during no-transmission periods and were analysed longitudinally across acute febrile malaria episodes. In the study, the shaping of the human gammadelta T cell repertoire by repeated Plasmodium falciparum infection was examined using natural infection in Mali and controlled human malaria infection. On the study overall, not on this receptor specifically: Vdelta2-negative gammadelta TCR repertoires from Malian children appeared more clonally expanded, less diverse and less shared than those of Australian children. Generalizability was limited because the Malian cohort came from a small rural village made up predominantly of one ethnic group. Vgamma9/Vdelta2+ TCR repertoires showed a highly stable polyclonal repertoire over time and infection, with many inter-individual overlapping TCRgamma sequences. In Vdelta2-negative gammadelta TCR repertoires, which were largely Vdelta1+, repeated controlled infections appeared to drive waves of new clonotype selection. Because the controlled-infection cohort was small, analysis of inter-individual variability in gammadelta T cell responses was limited.

The library came from multiplex PCR. Sequencing relied on an Illumina MiSeq. Both TCR gamma (TRG) and TCR delta (TRD) chains were sequenced from each sorted gammadelta T cell sample. Per the authors' processing: Repertoire analyses included clonotype tree plots, accumulated frequency of the top 20 clonotypes, diversity index (DI) and D75 metrics. TCRdb reanalyzed the public reads with the CATT caller, and identical DNA sequences were merged afterwards. TCRdb, not the authors, supplied the V and J calls. The sample has 93,000 or so delta-chain clones on record, over 0.9% of them singletons. Roughly 9.5% of the sample goes to the ten largest clones. CDR1 and CDR2, looked up from the germline V gene, are TSWWSYY and QGS. From V the trimming removes 4 bases and from J it removes 4 bases, while the gene matches leave 19 bases of the junction unaccounted for. The CDR3 measures 19 amino acids from cysteine to phenylalanine. Left in the record is the CDR3 DNA by itself, 57 bases read in frame from the first base.

Vgamma9/Vdelta2+ and Vdelta2-negative gammadelta T cell populations were flow-sorted from peripheral blood mononuclear cells for bulk TCR repertoire analysis. This clone was seen ten or more times. Its target antigen remains unknown. No base quality values were provided; no much bigger clone lies one nucleotide off. The receptor comes from a pool of human donors (malaria-infected and uninfected, not separated). This sequence uses TRDV1 and TRDJ1; TRDD2 fits 9 bases in the junction. Sequences were obtained from gamma-delta T cells from blood. The CDR3 region: CALGARLPTIRPRGDKLIF. The base sequence is TGTGCTCTTGGGGCCCGCCTTCCTACGATTCGGCCCCGGGGCGATAAACTCATCTTT.